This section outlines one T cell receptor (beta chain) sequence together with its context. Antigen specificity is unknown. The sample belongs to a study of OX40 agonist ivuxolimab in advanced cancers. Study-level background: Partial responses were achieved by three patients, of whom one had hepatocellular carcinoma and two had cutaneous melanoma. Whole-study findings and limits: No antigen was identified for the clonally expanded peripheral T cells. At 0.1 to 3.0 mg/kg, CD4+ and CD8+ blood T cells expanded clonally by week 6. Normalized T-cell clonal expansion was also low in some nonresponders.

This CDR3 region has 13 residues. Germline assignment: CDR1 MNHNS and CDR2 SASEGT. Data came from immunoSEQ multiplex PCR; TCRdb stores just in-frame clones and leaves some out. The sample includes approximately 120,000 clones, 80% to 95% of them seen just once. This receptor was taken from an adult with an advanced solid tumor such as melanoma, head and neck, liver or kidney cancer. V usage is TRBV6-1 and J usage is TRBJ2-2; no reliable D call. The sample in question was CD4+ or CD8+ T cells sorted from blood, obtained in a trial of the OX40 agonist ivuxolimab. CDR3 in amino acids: CPRHTYNTGELFF. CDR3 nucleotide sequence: TGTCCACGACACACCTATAACACCGGGGAGCTGTTTTTT.